Listed here are 13 T cell receptor beta chains from one sample, sequenced in a study of T-cell reconstitution after alpha-beta-depleted transplantation in children. Molecular barcoding with unique molecular identifiers was used for the TCRbeta library. TCRdb re-called the PCR reads with MiXCR, one entry per CDR3 protein. The repertoire holds 200,000 to 250,000 distinct CDR3 sequences, with approximately 12% as singletons. The material sequenced was PBMCs from the stem cell graft donor, taken from the stem cell graft. Receptor source: a human donor who donated a stem cell graft to a child with acute lymphoblastic leukemia.

This rearrangement joins TRBV27 to TRBJ2-7; 9 nucleotides line up with TRBD2. V dropped 4 bases and J dropped 1; count of bases not matched to a gene: 5. The CDR3 length is 15 residues. Germline V gene data show CDR1 as MNHEY and CDR2 as SMNVEV (reference sequence). CDR3 protein: CASSSPSGGSYEQYF. CDR3 in DNA: TGTGCCAGCAGTTCCCCGAGCGGGGGGTCCTACGAGCAGTACTTC.

This clonotype was observed at least ten times. This chain joins TRBV18 and TRBJ2-2; 8 bases are a match to TRBD1. The CDR3 contains 15 residues. Germline V lookup: CDR1 KGHSH, CDR2 LQKENI. V trimming: 3 bases; J trimming: 4 bases; junction bases outside the gene matches: 4. The CDR3: CASSPRTGITGELFF. In DNA, the CDR3 is TGTGCCAGCTCACCCAGGACAGGGATCACCGGGGAGCTGTTTTTT.

This clonotype was counted between two and nine times. The chain employs TRBV30 and TRBJ2-7; tentative D call: TRBD2 (6 bases). Germline lookup yields CDR1 GTSNPN and CDR2 SVGIG (reference sequence). Trimming removed 0 bases from V and 1 base from J, with 16 bases in between. The CDR3 has 16 amino acids. The CDR3: CAWSVSPSARSYEQYF. Here the CDR3 DNA reads TGTGCCTGGAGTGTATCTCCTAGCGCACGTTCCTACGAGCAGTACTTC.

This clonotype has just a few counts. V is TRBV6-1 and J is TRBJ2-6; D is uncertain. Germline values: CDR1 MNHNS, CDR2 SASEGT. Trimming removed 4 bases at V and 0 bases at J, with 4 bases between. The CDR3 is 14 residues long. As DNA, the CDR3 is TGTGCCAGCAGTGCCCGCTCTGGGGCCAACGTCCTGACTTTC. Translated: CASSARSGANVLTF.

The rearrangement joins TRBV19 to TRBJ2-6, with unresolved D. Germline V gene data show CDR1 as LNHDA and CDR2 as SQIVND (reference sequence). The length of the CDR3 is 14 residues. V lost 6 bases and J 0 bases, leaving 6 bases between the germline ends. The CDR3 DNA reads as TGTGCCAGTAGGGCTCTCTCTGGGGCCAACGTCCTGACTTTC. Protein sequence: CASRALSGANVLTF.

In this sample, this clonotype turned up many times. V and J are TRBV12-3 or TRBV12-4 and TRBJ2-7; the match to TRBD2 covers 8 bases. The length of the CDR3 is 15 residues. Trimming cost V 5 bases and J 5 bases; bases outside gene matches: 11. As DNA, the CDR3 is TGTGCCAGCAGTACATGGACTAGCCGCAACGACGAGCAGTACTTC. The encoded protein is CASSTWTSRNDEQYF.

This clonotype has a count of ten or more. The chain couples TRBV19 to TRBJ1-5; 7 positions match TRBD1. This CDR3 contains 14 residues. Per the germline V gene, CDR1 is LNHDA and CDR2 is SQIVND (reference sequence). V lost 8 bases, J lost 3 bases, and 7 bases stayed unmatched. The CDR3 nucleotides read TGTGCCAGTGGCTTGACAGGGACCAATCAGCCCCAGCATTTT. It specifies CASGLTGTNQPQHF.

This clonotype occurred many times. The V call is TRBV25-1, the J call TRBJ2-7, with D uncertain. The CDR3 is 12 residues long. CDR1 is MGHDK and CDR2 is SYGVNS in the germline V gene. The ends were cut back, 5 bases at V and 3 bases at J, with 8 bases in the middle. The CDR3 spells CASSPWGYEQYF. For the CDR3, the DNA is TGTGCCAGCAGTCCTTGGGGCTACGAGCAGTACTTC.

This clonotype was seen ten or more times. The gene calls are TRBV5-4 and TRBJ2-7; 7 bases align to TRBD1. The V gene end was trimmed by 4 bases and the J gene end by 4 bases; junction bases not matched to a gene: 5. Germline V gene data show CDR1 as SGHNT and CDR2 as YYREEE (reference sequence). This CDR3 has 13 amino acids. This CDR3 reads CASSKPGQYEQYF. The DNA for the CDR3 is TGTGCCAGCAGCAAGCCGGGACAGTACGAGCAGTACTTC.

Many counts were recorded for this clonotype. The gene calls are TRBV28 and TRBJ1-2; D is perhaps TRBD1 (6 bases). Germline V lookup: CDR1 MDHEN, CDR2 SYDVKM. CDR3 length: 16 residues. Trimming left V 3 bases short and J 1 base short, with 15 bases between. In nucleotides, the CDR3 is TGTGCCAGCAGTTTTACTCAGGGAGGGGGTAACTATGGCTACACCTTC. Protein product: CASSFTQGGGNYGYTF.

This clonotype has a count of ten or more. The V gene is TRBV24-1, the J gene TRBJ2-2; TRBD2 is a possible D gene (5 bases). CDR3 size: 19 residues. CDR1 and CDR2 from the germline V gene are KGHDR and SFDVKD. The ends were cut back, 0 bases at V and 0 bases at J, with 16 bases in the middle. The CDR3 sequence: CATSDLIGVPVANTGELFF. In nucleotides, the CDR3 is TGTGCCACCAGTGATTTGATCGGGGTCCCCGTCGCGAACACCGGGGAGCTGTTTTTT.

The table lists this clonotype with many counts. V and J are TRBV28 and TRBJ2-7; 9 positions agree with TRBD1. Germline lookup yields CDR1 MDHEN and CDR2 SYDVKM. The CDR3 is 16 amino acids. V lost 6 bases, J lost 6 bases, and 15 bases stayed unmatched. The CDR3 DNA reads as TGTGCCAGCAGCCCCCCTCCGGGACAGGGTCGAGGCGAGCAGTACTTC. This codes for CASSPPPGQGRGEQYF. The complete variable domain, with remaining parts taken from reference TRBV28 and TRBJ2-7, reads DVKVTQSSRYLVKRTGEKVFLECVQDMDHENMFWYRQDPGLGLRLIYFSYDVKMKEKGDIPEGYSVSREKKERFSLILESASTNQTSMYLCASSPPPGQGRGEQYFGPGTRLTVT.

The genes are TRBV7-9 and TRBJ2-5; possibly TRBD2 for D (6 bases). V shed 1 base and J shed 2 bases, with 8 bases lying between them. Germline V CDR1 and CDR2: SEHNR, FQNEAQ (reference sequence). The CDR3 is made up of 14 amino acids. The CDR3 region is CASSLVGGQETQYF. Here the CDR3 DNA reads TGTGCCAGCAGCTTAGTCGGGGGTCAAGAGACCCAGTACTTC.